These T cell receptor beta chains were read from a single sample in a study of blood T cells in healthy people across ages. TCRdb analysed the 5' RACE reads with MiXCR anew, one entry per CDR3 protein. The table shows 630,000 or so distinct CDR3 sequences, with approximately 29% occurring only once. Sequenced input: blood. The receptors stem from an elderly woman in good health. The CDR3 runs from the conserved cysteine through the conserved F or W. The order of the fields is clone size, V gene, D gene, J gene, CDR3 protein, CDR3 DNA. A D gene is named only where the DNA matches it firmly. Clone size is shown for a subset of rows, as once, few, many or a class of expanded clone.

many,TRBV7-2,TRBD1,TRBJ1-2,CASSLKGQGTRYTF,TGTGCCAGCAGCTTAAAAGGACAGGGAACCCGCTACACCTTC
medium-sized,TRBV6-5,TRBD2,TRBJ2-3,CASSYSLAVLTDTQYF,TGTGCCAGCAGTTACTCTCTAGCGGTTCTCACAGATACGCAGTATTTT
few,TRBV6-6,NA,TRBJ1-6,CASSYLEVRNSPLHF,TGTGCCAGCAGTTACCTAGAAGTCCGAAATTCACCCCTCCACTTT
few,TRBV6-2/TRBV6-3,NA,TRBJ2-7,CASSYDTGYEQYF,TGTGCCAGCAGTTACGATACGGGCTACGAGCAGTACTTC
NA,TRBV5-1,NA,TRBJ2-6,CANSLEQTGANVRTF,TGCGCCAACAGCTTAGAGCAGACTGGGGCCAACGTCCGGACTTTC
few,TRBV4-3,TRBD1,TRBJ1-1,CASSPITGDPEAFF,TGCGCCAGCAGCCCGATAACAGGGGACCCTGAAGCTTTCTTT
many,TRBV20-1,NA,TRBJ1-5,CSARDNRPGNQPQHF,TGCAGTGCTAGAGATAACAGACCTGGAAATCAGCCCCAGCATTTT
many,TRBV2,NA,TRBJ1-2,CASSGTPGDYGYTF,TGTGCCAGCAGCGGGACACCCGGGGACTATGGCTACACCTTC
NA,TRBV6-6,TRBD2,TRBJ2-1,CASSYSALAGGPNEQFF,TGTGCCAGCAGTTACTCCGCACTAGCGGGAGGGCCCAATGAGCAGTTCTTC
many,TRBV7-8,TRBD1,TRBJ2-7,CASSPGTASWEQYF,TGTGCCAGCAGCCCAGGGACAGCGAGTTGGGAGCAGTACTTC
many,TRBV28,TRBD1,TRBJ2-7,CASSLASTGFYEQYF,TGTGCCAGCAGTCTCGCCTCGACAGGGTTCTACGAGCAGTACTTC
NA,TRBV9,TRBD2,TRBJ2-7,CASSVAGSGAYEQYF,TGTGCCAGCAGCGTAGCGGGTAGCGGGGCCTACGAGCAGTACTTC
many,TRBV7-8,NA,TRBJ1-2,CASSQTALEGYTF,TGTGCCAGCAGCCAGACAGCTCTAGAGGGCTACACCTTC
NA,TRBV7-2,NA,TRBJ2-7,CASSLGGTATYEQYF,TGTGCCAGCAGCTTAGGCGGGACGGCCACCTACGAGCAGTACTTC
many,TRBV9,NA,TRBJ2-6,CASSLQPGTPSSGANVLTF,TGTGCCAGCAGCCTTCAGCCGGGTACCCCAAGCTCTGGGGCCAACGTCCTGACTTTC
once,TRBV28,TRBD1,TRBJ1-1,CASRGDRAMNTEAFF,TGTGCCAGCAGAGGGGACAGGGCTATGAACACTGAAGCTTTCTTT
NA,TRBV20-1,NA,TRBJ2-7,CSARSTLGYEQYF,TGCAGTGCTAGATCCACTTTGGGGTACGAGCAGTACTTC
many,TRBV12-3/TRBV12-4,NA,TRBJ2-1,CASDSPEQFF,TGTGCCAGCGATAGTCCTGAGCAGTTCTTC
NA,TRBV25-1,TRBD2,TRBJ2-3,CASSAKAGGLTDTQYF,TGTGCCAGCAGTGCCAAAGCGGGGGGCCTCACAGATACGCAGTATTTT
NA,TRBV30,TRBD1,TRBJ2-7,CAWSVRPGGYEQYF,TGTGCCTGGAGTGTAAGGCCAGGGGGCTACGAGCAGTACTTC
NA,TRBV6-5,NA,TRBJ1-1,CASSWVQIVPAEAFF,TGTGCCAGCAGTTGGGTGCAAATCGTTCCGGCTGAAGCTTTCTTT
NA,TRBV20-1,NA,TRBJ1-2,CSARFGDHGYTF,TGCAGTGCTCGGTTTGGGGACCATGGCTACACCTTC
many,TRBV5-1,NA,TRBJ2-1,CASSLGTDFYNEQFF,TGCGCCAGCAGCTTGGGGACAGATTTCTACAATGAGCAGTTCTTC
many,TRBV15,TRBD2,TRBJ2-5,CATSPRRGGETQYF,TGTGCCACCAGCCCTAGACGGGGGGGAGAGACCCAGTACTTC
few,TRBV20-1,NA,TRBJ2-1,CSAEDGAHINEQFF,TGCAGTGCTGAGGACGGGGCCCATATCAATGAGCAGTTCTTC
many,TRBV7-8,TRBD2,TRBJ2-1,CASSPEGTSGGQGFF,TGTGCCAGCAGCCCAGAAGGGACTAGCGGGGGCCAAGGGTTCTTC
once,TRBV28,NA,TRBJ1-2,CASCSGPQADYTF,TGTGCCAGCTGTTCAGGGCCCCAAGCTGACTACACCTTC
NA,TRBV7-2,NA,TRBJ1-5,CASSSLGVGSNQPQHF,TGTGCCAGCAGCTCGCTCGGGGTAGGAAGCAATCAGCCCCAGCATTTT
many,TRBV30,NA,TRBJ1-2,CALDRDYGYTF,TGTGCCTTGGACAGAGACTATGGCTACACCTTC
many,TRBV5-6,TRBD1,TRBJ2-1,CASVPKTGGGYNEQFF,TGTGCCAGCGTCCCCAAAACAGGGGGAGGCTACAATGAGCAGTTCTTC
few,TRBV4-2,NA,TRBJ1-2,CASSQDRRTYGYTF,TGTGCCAGCAGCCAAGATCGGCGGACGTATGGCTACACCTTC
NA,TRBV20-1,NA,TRBJ2-7,CSARVSYFPYEQYF,TGCAGTGCTAGAGTTTCCTACTTCCCCTACGAGCAGTACTTC
many,TRBV7-9,TRBD2,TRBJ2-1,CASSDSSGGLSYNEQFF,TGTGCCAGCAGCGATTCTAGCGGGGGGCTCTCCTACAATGAGCAGTTCTTC
many,TRBV9,NA,TRBJ2-3,CASSLRQDPSTDTQYF,TGTGCCAGCAGCTTACGACAGGATCCTAGCACAGATACGCAGTATTTT
NA,TRBV3-1,NA,TRBJ2-7,CASSQVGSGTYEQYF,TGTGCCAGCAGCCAAGTCGGTAGCGGTACCTACGAGCAGTACTTC
NA,TRBV5-1,NA,TRBJ2-5,CASSLNAGSQETQYF,TGCGCCAGCAGCTTGAATGCAGGCAGCCAAGAGACCCAGTACTTC
NA,TRBV20-1,NA,TRBJ1-1,CSARDYRATEAFF,TGCAGTGCTAGAGATTACAGGGCCACTGAAGCTTTCTTT
NA,TRBV5-1,NA,TRBJ2-6,CASSRSDSGANVLTF,TGCGCCAGCAGCCGTTCAGACTCTGGGGCCAACGTCCTGACTTTC
NA,TRBV27,NA,TRBJ1-1,CASSLLRETEAFF,TGTGCCAGCAGTTTACTCAGGGAAACTGAAGCTTTCTTT
many,TRBV20-1,NA,TRBJ2-1,CSAVQPGVDEQFF,TGCAGTGCTGTACAACCAGGGGTAGATGAGCAGTTCTTC
many,TRBV11-2,TRBD1,TRBJ2-5,CASSLALRGRGETQYF,TGTGCCAGCAGCCTAGCTCTCAGGGGGCGAGGTGAGACCCAGTACTTC
NA,TRBV10-3,NA,TRBJ2-1,CAISSETYSYNEQFF,TGTGCCATCAGCTCAGAGACCTACTCCTACAATGAGCAGTTCTTC
many,TRBV7-9,NA,TRBJ2-6,CASSLATVGANVLTF,TGTGCCAGCAGCTTAGCGACAGTTGGGGCCAACGTCCTGACTTTC
many,TRBV12-3/TRBV12-4,NA,TRBJ2-1,CASRLGDPNEQFF,TGTGCCAGCAGGTTGGGGGACCCCAATGAGCAGTTCTTC
NA,TRBV5-1,TRBD1,TRBJ2-7,CASSLDEGASSEQYF,TGCGCCAGCAGCTTGGATGAGGGGGCCTCCTCCGAGCAGTACTTC
NA,TRBV6-5,NA,TRBJ1-1,CASSYSGRAFF,TGTGCCAGCAGTTACTCTGGGAGAGCTTTCTTT
few,TRBV12-3/TRBV12-4,NA,TRBJ1-1,CASSLRHSSTEAFF,TGTGCCAGCAGTTTAAGACATTCGAGCACTGAAGCTTTCTTT
many,TRBV28,TRBD2,TRBJ2-7,CASSAGGLGEQYF,TGTGCCAGCAGTGCGGGGGGCCTAGGGGAGCAGTACTTC
many,TRBV20-1,NA,TRBJ1-6,CSARDGRGRGNSPLHF,TGCAGTGCTAGAGACGGACGAGGGAGAGGTAATTCACCCCTCCACTTT
NA,TRBV14,NA,TRBJ2-7,CASSQLSSYEQYF,TGTGCCAGCAGCCAGCTTAGCTCCTACGAGCAGTACTTC
many,TRBV5-1,NA,TRBJ1-1,CASSFAGYTEAFF,TGCGCCAGCAGCTTCGCAGGGTACACTGAAGCTTTCTTT
once,TRBV5-1,NA,TRBJ1-1,CASKSSYTEAFF,TGCGCCAGCAAGTCTTCGTACACTGAAGCTTTCTTT
many,TRBV28,TRBD1,TRBJ2-7,CASRSSIRTGREYEQYF,TGTGCCAGCAGGTCCTCAATCCGGACAGGGCGTGAATACGAGCAGTACTTC
many,TRBV7-3,NA,TRBJ1-4,CASSLGAGEKLFF,TGTGCCAGCAGCTTAGGCGCAGGGGAAAAACTGTTTTTT
many,TRBV6-2/TRBV6-3,NA,TRBJ2-1,CAGRGGGLGEQFF,TGTGCCGGACGAGGGGGGGGCCTTGGTGAGCAGTTCTTC